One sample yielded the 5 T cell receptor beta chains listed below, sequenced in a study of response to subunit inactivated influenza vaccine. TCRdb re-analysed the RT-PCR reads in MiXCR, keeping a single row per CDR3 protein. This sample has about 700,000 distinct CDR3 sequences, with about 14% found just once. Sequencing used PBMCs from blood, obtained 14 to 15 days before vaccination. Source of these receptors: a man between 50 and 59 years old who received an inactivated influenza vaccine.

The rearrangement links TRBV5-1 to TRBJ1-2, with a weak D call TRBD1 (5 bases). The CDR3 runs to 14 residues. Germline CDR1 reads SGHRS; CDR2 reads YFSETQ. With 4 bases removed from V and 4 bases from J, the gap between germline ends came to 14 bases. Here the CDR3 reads CASSTDRGFYGYTF. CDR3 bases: TGCGCCAGCAGCACCGACAGAGGCTTCTATGGCTACACCTTC. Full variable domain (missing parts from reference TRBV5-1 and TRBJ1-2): KAGVTQTPRYLIKTRGQQVTLSCSPISGHRSVSWYQQTPGQGLQFLFEYFSETQRNKGNFPGRFSGRQFSNSRSEMNVSTLELGDSALYLCASSTDRGFYGYTFGSGTRLTVV.

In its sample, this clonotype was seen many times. The CDR3 loop is CSATPNRGRSLFF. CDR3 in DNA: TGCAGTGCCACACCTAACAGGGGACGTTCACTGTTCTTC. This chain connects TRBV20-1 to TRBJ2-1; 7 bases are a match to TRBD1. Unmatched junction bases numbered 17, after V lost 6 bases and J lost 15 bases. The CDR3 contains 13 residues. The germline gives CDR1 DFQATT, CDR2 SNEGSKA (reference sequence).

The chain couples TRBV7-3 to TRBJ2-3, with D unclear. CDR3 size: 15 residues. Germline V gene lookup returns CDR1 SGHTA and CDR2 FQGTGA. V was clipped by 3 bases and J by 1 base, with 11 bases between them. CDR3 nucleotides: TGTGCCAGCAGCTTCGGAATGGACGGCACAGATACGCAGTATTTT. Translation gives CASSFGMDGTDTQYF.

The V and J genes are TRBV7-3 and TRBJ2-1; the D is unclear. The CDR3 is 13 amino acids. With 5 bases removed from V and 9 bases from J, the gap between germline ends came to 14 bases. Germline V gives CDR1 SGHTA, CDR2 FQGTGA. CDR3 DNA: TGTGCCAGCAGCCGTCAAGAGATTGCTGAGCAGTTCTTC. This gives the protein CASSRQEIAEQFF.

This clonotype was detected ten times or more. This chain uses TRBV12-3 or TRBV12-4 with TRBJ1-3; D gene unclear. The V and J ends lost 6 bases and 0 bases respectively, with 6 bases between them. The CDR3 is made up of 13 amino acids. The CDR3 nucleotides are TGTGCCAGCAGGGACTTCTCTGGAAACACCATATATTTT. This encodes CASRDFSGNTIYF.